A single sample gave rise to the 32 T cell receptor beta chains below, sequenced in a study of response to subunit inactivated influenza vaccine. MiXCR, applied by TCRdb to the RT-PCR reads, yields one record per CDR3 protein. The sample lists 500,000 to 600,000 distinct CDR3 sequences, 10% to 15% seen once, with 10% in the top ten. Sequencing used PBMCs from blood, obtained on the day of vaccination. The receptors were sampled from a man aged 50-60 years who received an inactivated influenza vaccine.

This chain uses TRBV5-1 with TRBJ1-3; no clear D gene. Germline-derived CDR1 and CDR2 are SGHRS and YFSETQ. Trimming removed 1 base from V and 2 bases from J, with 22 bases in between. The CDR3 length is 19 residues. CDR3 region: CASSLSFPGEGTAGNTIYF. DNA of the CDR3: TGCGCCAGCAGCTTGTCGTTTCCTGGAGAGGGCACGGCTGGAAACACCATATATTTT.

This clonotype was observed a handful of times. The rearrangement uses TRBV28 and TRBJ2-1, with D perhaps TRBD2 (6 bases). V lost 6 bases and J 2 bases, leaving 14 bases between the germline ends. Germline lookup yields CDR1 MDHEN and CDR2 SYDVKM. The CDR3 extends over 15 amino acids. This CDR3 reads CASRNIAGPYNEQFF. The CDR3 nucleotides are TGTGCCAGCAGAAATATCGCGGGACCCTACAATGAGCAGTTCTTC. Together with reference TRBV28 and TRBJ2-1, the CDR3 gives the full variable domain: DVKVTQSSRYLVKRTGEKVFLECVQDMDHENMFWYRQDPGLGLRLIYFSYDVKMKEKGDIPEGYSVSREKKERFSLILESASTNQTSMYLCASRNIAGPYNEQFFGPGTRLTVL.

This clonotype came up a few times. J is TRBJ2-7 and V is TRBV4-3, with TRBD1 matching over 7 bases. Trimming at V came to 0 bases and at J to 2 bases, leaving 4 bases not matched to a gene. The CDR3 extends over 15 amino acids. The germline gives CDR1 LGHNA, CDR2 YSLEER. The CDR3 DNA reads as TGCGCCAGCAGCCAAGAAGGGGGACAGACCTACGAGCAGTACTTC. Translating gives CASSQEGGQTYEQYF.

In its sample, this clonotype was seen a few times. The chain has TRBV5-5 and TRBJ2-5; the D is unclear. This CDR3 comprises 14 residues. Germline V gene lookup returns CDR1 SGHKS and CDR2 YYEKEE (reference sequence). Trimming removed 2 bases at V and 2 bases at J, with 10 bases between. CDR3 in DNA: TGTGCCAGCAGCTTTCCACCAGTACAAGAGACCCAGTACTTC. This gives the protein CASSFPPVQETQYF.

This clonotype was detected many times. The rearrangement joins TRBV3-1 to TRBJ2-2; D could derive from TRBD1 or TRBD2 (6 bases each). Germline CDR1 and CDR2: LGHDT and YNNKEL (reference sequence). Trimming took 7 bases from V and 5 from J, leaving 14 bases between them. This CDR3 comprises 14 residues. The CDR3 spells CASTRGGGTGELFF. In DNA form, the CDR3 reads TGTGCCAGCACCCGAGGAGGGGGGACCGGGGAGCTGTTTTTT.

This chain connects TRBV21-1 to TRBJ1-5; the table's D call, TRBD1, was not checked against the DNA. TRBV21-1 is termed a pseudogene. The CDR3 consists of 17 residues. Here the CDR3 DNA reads TGTGCCAGCAGCAGCCGAGAGCGACAGGGGAGGAATCAGCCCCAGCATTTT. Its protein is CASSSRERQGRNQPQHF.

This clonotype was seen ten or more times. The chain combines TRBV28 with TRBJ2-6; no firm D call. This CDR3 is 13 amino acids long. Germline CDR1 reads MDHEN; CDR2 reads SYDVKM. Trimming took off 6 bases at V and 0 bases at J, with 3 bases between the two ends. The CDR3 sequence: CASRNSGANVLTF. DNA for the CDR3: TGTGCCAGCAGAAACTCTGGGGCCAACGTCCTGACTTTC.

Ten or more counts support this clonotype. CDR3 in amino acids: CASSQDSRGNTGELFF. In DNA form, the CDR3 reads TGCGCCAGCAGCCAAGATTCGAGGGGGAACACCGGGGAGCTGTTTTTT. The chain joins TRBV4-3 to TRBJ2-2, with D perhaps being TRBD1 or TRBD2 (5 bases each). From germline, CDR1 is LGHNA and CDR2 YSLEER. V dropped 0 bases and J dropped 1 base, with 9 bases sitting between them. This CDR3 contains 16 residues.

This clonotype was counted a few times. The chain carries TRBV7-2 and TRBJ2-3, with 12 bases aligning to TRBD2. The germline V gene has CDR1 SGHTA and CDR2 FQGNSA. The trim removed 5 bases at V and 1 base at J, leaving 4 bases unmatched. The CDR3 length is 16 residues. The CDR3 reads CASSDRLAGGTDTQYF. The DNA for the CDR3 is TGTGCCAGCAGCGACCGACTAGCGGGGGGCACAGATACGCAGTATTTT.

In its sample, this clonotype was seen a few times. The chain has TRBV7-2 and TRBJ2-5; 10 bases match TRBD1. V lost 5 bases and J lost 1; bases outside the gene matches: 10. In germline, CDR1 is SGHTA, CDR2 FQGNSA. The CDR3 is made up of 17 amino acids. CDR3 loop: CASSRPTGTGAQETQYF. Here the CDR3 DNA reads TGTGCCAGCAGCAGACCAACCGGGACAGGGGCCCAAGAGACCCAGTACTTC.

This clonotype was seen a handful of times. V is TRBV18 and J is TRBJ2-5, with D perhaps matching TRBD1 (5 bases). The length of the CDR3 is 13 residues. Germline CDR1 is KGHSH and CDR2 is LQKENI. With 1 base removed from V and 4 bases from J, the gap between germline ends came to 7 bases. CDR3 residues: CASSPRGSETQYF. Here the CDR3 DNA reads TGTGCCAGCTCACCACGGGGCTCAGAGACCCAGTACTTC.

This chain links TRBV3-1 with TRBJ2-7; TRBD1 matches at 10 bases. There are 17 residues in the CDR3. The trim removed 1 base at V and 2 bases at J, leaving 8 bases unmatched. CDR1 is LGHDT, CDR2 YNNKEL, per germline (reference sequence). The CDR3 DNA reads TGTGCCAGCAGCCAAGGTCATTCGGGACAGGGGACCTACGAGCAGTACTTC. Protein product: CASSQGHSGQGTYEQYF.

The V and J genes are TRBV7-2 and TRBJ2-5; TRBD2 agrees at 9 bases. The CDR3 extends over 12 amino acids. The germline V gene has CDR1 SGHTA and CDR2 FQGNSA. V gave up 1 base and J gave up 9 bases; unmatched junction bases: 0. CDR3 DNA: TGTGCCAGCAGCTTAGAGCGGGGGGCCCAGTACTTC. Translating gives CASSLERGAQYF. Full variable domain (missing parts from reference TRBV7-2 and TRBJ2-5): GAGVSQSPSNKVTEKGKDVELRCDPISGHTALYWYRQSLGQGLEFLIYFQGNSAPDKSGLPSDRFSAERTGGSVSTLTIQRTQQEDSAVYLCASSLERGAQYFGPGTRLLVL.

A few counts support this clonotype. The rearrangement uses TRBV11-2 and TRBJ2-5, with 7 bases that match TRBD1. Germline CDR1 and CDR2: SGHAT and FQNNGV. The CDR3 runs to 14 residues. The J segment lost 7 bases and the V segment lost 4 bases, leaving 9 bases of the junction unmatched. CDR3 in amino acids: CASSSTGMEGTQYF. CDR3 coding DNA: TGTGCCAGCAGCTCGACAGGGATGGAAGGGACCCAGTACTTC.

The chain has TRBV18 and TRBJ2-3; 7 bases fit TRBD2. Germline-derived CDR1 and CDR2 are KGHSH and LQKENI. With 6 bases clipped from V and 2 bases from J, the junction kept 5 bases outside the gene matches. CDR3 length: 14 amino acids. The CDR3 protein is CASSQLATTDTQYF. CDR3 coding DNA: TGTGCCAGCTCCCAACTAGCGACCACAGATACGCAGTATTTT.

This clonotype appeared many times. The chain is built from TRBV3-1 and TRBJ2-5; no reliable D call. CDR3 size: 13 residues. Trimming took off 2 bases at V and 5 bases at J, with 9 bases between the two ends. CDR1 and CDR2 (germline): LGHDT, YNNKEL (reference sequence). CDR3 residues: CASSQMTAETQYF. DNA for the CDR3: TGTGCCAGCAGCCAAATGACGGCGGAGACCCAGTACTTC.

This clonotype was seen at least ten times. Here the CDR3 DNA reads TGTGCCAGCAGTCCTACGATGTACCAAGAGACCCAGTACTTC. Amino acids: CASSPTMYQETQYF. The chain joins TRBV6-2 or TRBV6-3 to TRBJ2-5; the D is unclear. The ends were cut back, 5 bases at V and 0 bases at J, with 10 bases in the middle. CDR1 MNHEY and CDR2 SVGEGT come from the germline V gene. This CDR3 contains 14 residues.

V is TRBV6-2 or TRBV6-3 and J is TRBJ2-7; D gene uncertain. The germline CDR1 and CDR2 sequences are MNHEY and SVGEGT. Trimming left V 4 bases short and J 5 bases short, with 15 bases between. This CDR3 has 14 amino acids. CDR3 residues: CASSLLPSLDEQYF. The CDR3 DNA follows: TGTGCCAGCAGTTTACTCCCATCCCTTGACGAGCAGTACTTC.

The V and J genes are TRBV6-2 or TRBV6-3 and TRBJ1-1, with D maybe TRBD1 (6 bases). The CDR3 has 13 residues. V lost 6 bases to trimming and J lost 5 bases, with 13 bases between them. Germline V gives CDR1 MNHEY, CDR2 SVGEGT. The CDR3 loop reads CASSLTGLTEAFF. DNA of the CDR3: TGTGCCAGCAGCCTAACAGGGCTAACTGAAGCTTTCTTT.

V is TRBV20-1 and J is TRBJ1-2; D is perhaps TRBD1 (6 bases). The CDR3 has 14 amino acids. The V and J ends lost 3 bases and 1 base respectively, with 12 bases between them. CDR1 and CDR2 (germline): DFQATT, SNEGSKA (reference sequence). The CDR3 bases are TGCAGTGCTAGGGACAGAGAGGATAACTATGGCTACACCTTC. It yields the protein CSARDREDNYGYTF.

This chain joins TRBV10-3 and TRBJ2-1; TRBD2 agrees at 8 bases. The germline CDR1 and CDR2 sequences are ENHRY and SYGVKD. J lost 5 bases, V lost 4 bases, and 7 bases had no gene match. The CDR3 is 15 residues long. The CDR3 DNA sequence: TGTGCCATCAGTGCCCGTAGCGGGAAGAACAATGAGCAGTTCTTC. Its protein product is CAISARSGKNNEQFF.

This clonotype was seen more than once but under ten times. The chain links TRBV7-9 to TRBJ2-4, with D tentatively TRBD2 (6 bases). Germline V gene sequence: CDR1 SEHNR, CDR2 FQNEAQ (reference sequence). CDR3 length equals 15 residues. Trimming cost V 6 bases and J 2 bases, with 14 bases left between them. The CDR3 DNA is TGTGCCAGCAGTCATTCGACTAGTCCCAAAAACATTCAGTACTTC. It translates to CASSHSTSPKNIQYF. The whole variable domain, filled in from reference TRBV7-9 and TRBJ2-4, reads DTGVSQNPRHKITKRGQNVTFRCDPISEHNRLYWYRQTLGQGPEFLTYFQNEAQLEKSRLLSDRFSAERPKGSFSTLEIQRTEQGDSAMYLCASSHSTSPKNIQYFGAGTRLSVL.

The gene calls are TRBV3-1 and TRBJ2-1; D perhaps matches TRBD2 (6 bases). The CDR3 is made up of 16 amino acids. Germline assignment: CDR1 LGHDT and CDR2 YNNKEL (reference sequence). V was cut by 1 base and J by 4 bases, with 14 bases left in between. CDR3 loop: CASSQASGGVYNEQFF. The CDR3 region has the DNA TGTGCCAGCAGCCAAGCATCAGGCGGGGTGTACAATGAGCAGTTCTTC.

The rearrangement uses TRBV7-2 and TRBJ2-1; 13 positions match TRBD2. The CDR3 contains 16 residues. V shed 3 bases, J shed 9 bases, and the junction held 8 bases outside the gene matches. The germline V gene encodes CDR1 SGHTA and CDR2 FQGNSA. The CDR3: CASSFAGLAGDTEQFF. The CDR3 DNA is TGTGCCAGCAGCTTCGCTGGACTAGCGGGAGATACTGAGCAGTTCTTC.

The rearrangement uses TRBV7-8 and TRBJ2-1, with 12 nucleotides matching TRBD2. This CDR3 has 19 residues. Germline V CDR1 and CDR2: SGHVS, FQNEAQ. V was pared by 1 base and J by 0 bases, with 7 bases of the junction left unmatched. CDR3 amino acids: CASSLVSGLAGSSYNEQFF. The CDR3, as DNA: TGTGCCAGCAGCTTAGTATCTGGACTAGCGGGGTCCTCCTACAATGAGCAGTTCTTC.

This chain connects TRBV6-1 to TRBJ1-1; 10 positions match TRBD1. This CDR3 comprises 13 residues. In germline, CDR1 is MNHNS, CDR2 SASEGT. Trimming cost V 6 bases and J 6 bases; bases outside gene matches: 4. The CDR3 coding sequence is TGTGCCAGCAGGTGGGACAGGGGTTCTGAAGCTTTCTTT. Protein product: CASRWDRGSEAFF.

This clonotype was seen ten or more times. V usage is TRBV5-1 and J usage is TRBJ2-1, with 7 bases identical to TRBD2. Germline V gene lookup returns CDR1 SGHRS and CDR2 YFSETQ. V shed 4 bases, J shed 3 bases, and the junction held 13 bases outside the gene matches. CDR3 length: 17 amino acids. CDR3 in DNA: TGCGCCAGCAGCCTACTTTACGGGACTACCAACTACAATGAGCAGTTCTTC. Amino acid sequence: CASSLLYGTTNYNEQFF.

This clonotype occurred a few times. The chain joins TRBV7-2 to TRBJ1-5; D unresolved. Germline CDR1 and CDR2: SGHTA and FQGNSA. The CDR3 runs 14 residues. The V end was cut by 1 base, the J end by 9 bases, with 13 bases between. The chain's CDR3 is CASSLDRTRSPQHF. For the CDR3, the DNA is TGTGCCAGCAGCTTAGATCGGACGAGGTCGCCCCAGCATTTT.

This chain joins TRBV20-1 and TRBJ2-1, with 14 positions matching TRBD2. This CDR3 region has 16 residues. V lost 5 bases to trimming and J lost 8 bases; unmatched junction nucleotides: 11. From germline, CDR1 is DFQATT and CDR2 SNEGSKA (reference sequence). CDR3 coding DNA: TGCAGTGCTCTCGGGACTAGCGGGAGAGAGGGCGATGAGCAGTTCTTC. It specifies CSALGTSGREGDEQFF.

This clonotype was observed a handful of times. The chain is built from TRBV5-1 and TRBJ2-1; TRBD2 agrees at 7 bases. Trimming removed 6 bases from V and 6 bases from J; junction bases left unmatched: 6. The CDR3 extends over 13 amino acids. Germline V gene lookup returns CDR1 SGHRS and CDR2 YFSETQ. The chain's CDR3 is CASTRGGINEQFF. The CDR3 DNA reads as TGCGCCAGCACCCGGGGAGGGATCAATGAGCAGTTCTTC.

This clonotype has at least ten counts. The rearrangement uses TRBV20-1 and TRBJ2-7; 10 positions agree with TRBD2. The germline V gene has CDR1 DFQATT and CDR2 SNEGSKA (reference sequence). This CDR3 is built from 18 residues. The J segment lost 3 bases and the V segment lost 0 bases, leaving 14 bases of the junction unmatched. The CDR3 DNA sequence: TGCAGTGCTAGAGATATCCGGACTGCTAGCGGGAGTCGCTACGAGCAGTACTTC. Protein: CSARDIRTASGSRYEQYF.

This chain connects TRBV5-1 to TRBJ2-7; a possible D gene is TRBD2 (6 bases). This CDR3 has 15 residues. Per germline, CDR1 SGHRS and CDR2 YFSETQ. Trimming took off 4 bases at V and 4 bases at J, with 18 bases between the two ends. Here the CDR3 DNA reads TGCGCCAGCAGCGGTTCCGGGAGCGAAGTGTACGAGCAGTACTTC. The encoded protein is CASSGSGSEVYEQYF.